Listed here are 22 T cell receptor beta chains from one sample, sequenced in a study of neurological immune-mediated disorders. Using its own MiXCR run on the 5' RACE reads, TCRdb lists one record per CDR3 protein. The sample yields fewer than 55,000 distinct CDR3 sequences, more than 8% seen once. Noted time point: longitudinal time-point 1 (baseline). Sequencing was performed on PBMCs. These receptors were collected from a woman aged 40 to 50 in good health.

This clonotype was seen repeatedly, ten times or more. The genes are TRBV7-2 and TRBJ2-3; D remains unclear. The CDR3 is 14 residues long. V was pared by 1 base and J by 5 bases, with 10 bases between. Germline V gene sequence: CDR1 SGHTA, CDR2 FQGNSA. CDR3 bases: TGTGCCAGCAGCTTAGATAGCTTGATAGATACGCAGTATTTT. This translates into CASSLDSLIDTQYF.

Many counts were recorded for this clonotype. This chain connects TRBV30 to TRBJ2-7; 8 nucleotides align to TRBD1. V shed 5 bases and J 3 bases; nucleotides not matched to a gene: 0. Germline V gene data show CDR1 as GTSNPN and CDR2 as SVGIG (reference sequence). CDR3 length: 11 amino acids. DNA of the CDR3: TGTGCCTGGGGACAGGGCTACGAGCAGTACTTC. Encoded protein: CAWGQGYEQYF.

This clonotype occurred a few times. The gene calls are TRBV12-3 or TRBV12-4 and TRBJ1-2; D is unclear. This CDR3 is built from 15 residues. The V end lost 2 bases, the J end lost 6 bases, and 16 bases lay between the germline ends. The DNA of the CDR3 is TGTGCCAGCAGTTTAATCGGGTCGTCTAGTAATGGCTACACCTTC. This translates into CASSLIGSSSNGYTF.

Ten or more counts support this clonotype. V gene TRBV10-3 combines with J gene TRBJ1-1, with D maybe TRBD1 (6 bases). Germline V gene sequence: CDR1 ENHRY, CDR2 SYGVKD. This CDR3 has 13 amino acids. V lost 6 bases and J 3 bases, leaving 11 bases between the germline ends. The DNA of the CDR3 is TGTGCCATCAGACAGAGACAGGACACTGAAGCTTTCTTT. It specifies CAIRQRQDTEAFF.

This clonotype occurred many times. The CDR3 nucleotides are TGTGCCAGCAGCCCCGGGACTCGCACCGGGGAGCTGTTTTTT. Its protein product is CASSPGTRTGELFF. The chain couples TRBV7-3 to TRBJ2-2, with D possibly being TRBD2 (6 bases). Germline V gene sequence: CDR1 SGHTA, CDR2 FQGTGA. The CDR3 has 14 amino acids. The ends were cut back, 5 bases at V and 4 bases at J, with 11 bases in the middle.

In its sample, this clonotype was seen many times. The chain links TRBV6-2 or TRBV6-3 to TRBJ1-2; D is possibly TRBD1 (6 bases). Germline V lookup: CDR1 MNHEY, CDR2 SVGEGT. Trimming removed 6 bases from V and 4 bases from J, with 12 bases in between. The CDR3 runs to 13 residues. CDR3 sequence: CASSRPTGYGYTF. CDR3 DNA: TGTGCCAGCAGCCGCCCGACAGGCTATGGCTACACCTTC.

In its sample, this clonotype was seen many times. V gene TRBV20-1 combines with J gene TRBJ2-7; the D is unclear. The CDR3 has 11 residues. Germline V gene sequence: CDR1 DFQATT, CDR2 SNEGSKA (reference sequence). V lost 4 bases and J 3 bases, leaving 7 bases between the germline ends. CDR3 bases: TGCAGTGCTAACCGGATCTACGAGCAGTACTTC. Amino acids: CSANRIYEQYF.

This clonotype was recorded at least ten times. The chain carries TRBV7-2 and TRBJ1-3, with 8 bases identical to TRBD1. The CDR3 length is 14 residues. V shed 5 bases, J shed 7 bases, and the junction held 7 bases outside the gene matches. Germline loops: CDR1 SGHTA, CDR2 FQGNSA. Written as DNA, the CDR3 is TGTGCCAGCAGCACGGGGGACAGGTGGAACACCATATATTTT. As protein: CASSTGDRWNTIYF.

This clonotype occurred many times. V gene TRBV7-2 combines with J gene TRBJ2-7; tentative D call: TRBD1 (5 bases). Germline lookup yields CDR1 SGHTA and CDR2 FQGNSA. Deletions cut 5 bases from V and 4 bases from J, with 9 bases between. This CDR3 is built from 12 residues. The CDR3 region has the DNA TGTGCCAGCAGCAGCTCAGGGTACGAGCAGTACTTC. As protein: CASSSSGYEQYF.

This clonotype was observed many times. The chain joins TRBV6-1 to TRBJ1-1; D gene uncertain. The CDR3 covers 15 residues. Germline CDR1 reads MNHNS; CDR2 reads SASEGT. V lost 5 bases and J lost 4, with 17 bases in between. This chain's CDR3 is CASSPQKGAITEAFF. The CDR3 DNA reads as TGTGCCAGCAGTCCTCAGAAGGGAGCCATCACTGAAGCTTTCTTT.

This clonotype has a count of ten or more. V usage is TRBV6-6 and J usage is TRBJ2-7; 11 bases line up with TRBD1. The V gene end was trimmed by 0 bases and the J gene end by 2 bases; junction bases not matched to a gene: 6. The CDR3 contains 17 residues. Germline CDR1 and CDR2: MNHNY and SVGAGI (reference sequence). CDR3 in amino acids: CASSYSLAGQGAYEQYF. The CDR3 DNA reads as TGTGCCAGCAGTTACTCTCTTGCGGGACAGGGGGCCTACGAGCAGTACTTC.

This clonotype has a count of ten or more. The gene calls are TRBV6-5 and TRBJ1-5; TRBD1 aligns across 7 bases. After removal of 6 bases from V and 1 base from J, the junction contained 6 bases not matched to a gene. This CDR3 is 15 amino acids long. Germline CDR1 reads MNHEY; CDR2 reads SVGAGI. CDR3: CASRQQGKSNQPQHF. The DNA of the CDR3 is TGTGCCAGCAGACAACAGGGGAAGAGCAATCAGCCCCAGCATTTT.

This clonotype was detected many times. This chain connects TRBV6-2 or TRBV6-3 to TRBJ2-1; the match to TRBD2 covers 10 bases. Trimming cost V 2 bases and J 8 bases; bases outside gene matches: 9. Germline lookup yields CDR1 MNHEY and CDR2 SVGEGT. This CDR3 comprises 16 residues. The CDR3: CASSYDLGLAPHEQFF. The CDR3 nucleotides read TGTGCCAGCAGTTACGACCTGGGACTAGCGCCCCATGAGCAGTTCTTC.

This clonotype was picked up many times. The chain recombines TRBV24-1 with TRBJ2-1; D is uncertain. Trimming took off 3 bases at V and 2 bases at J, with 16 bases between the two ends. In germline, CDR1 is KGHDR, CDR2 SFDVKD. This CDR3 spans 17 amino acids. CDR3 loop: CATSDPYLSLTYNEQFF. For the CDR3, the DNA is TGTGCCACCAGTGATCCGTACCTATCTCTGACCTACAATGAGCAGTTCTTC.

By share, this clonotype ranks as medium-sized (0.01 to 0.1%). This chain uses TRBV20-1 with TRBJ1-1; D gene uncertain. Trimming left V 3 bases short and J 1 base short, with 12 bases between. The CDR3 length is 14 residues. CDR1 is DFQATT and CDR2 is SNEGSKA in the germline V gene (reference sequence). The CDR3: CSASIPGRNTEAFF. DNA of the CDR3: TGCAGTGCTAGTATCCCGGGTCGGAACACTGAAGCTTTCTTT.

In its sample, this clonotype was seen many times. Here the CDR3 reads CASSSLHRGLRSTGELFF. CDR3 sequence (DNA): TGTGCCAGCAGCTCGTTACACAGGGGGCTGAGGAGTACCGGGGAGCTGTTTTTT. This chain uses TRBV7-2 with TRBJ2-2; 9 nucleotides line up with TRBD1. The CDR3 has 18 residues. After removal of 4 bases from V and 5 bases from J, the junction contained 14 bases not matched to a gene. Germline V lookup: CDR1 SGHTA, CDR2 FQGNSA.

This clonotype was counted many times. The chain has TRBV7-3 and TRBJ2-7, with 10 positions matching TRBD1. The V gene end was trimmed by 4 bases and the J gene end by 6 bases; junction bases not matched to a gene: 6. This CDR3 comprises 14 residues. Germline loops: CDR1 SGHTA, CDR2 FQGTGA. As DNA, the CDR3 is TGTGCCAGCAGCTCCCGGGACAGGGGTTGCGAGCAGTACTTC. Translated, it gives CASSSRDRGCEQYF.

This clonotype was seen many times. V usage is TRBV5-1 and J usage is TRBJ1-2, with D tentatively TRBD1 (5 bases). Germline CDR1 reads SGHRS; CDR2 reads YFSETQ. CDR3 size: 14 residues. V dropped 0 bases and J dropped 4 bases, with 10 bases sitting between them. The chain's CDR3 is CASSLGQNVYGYTF. CDR3 bases: TGCGCCAGCAGCTTGGGACAGAATGTCTATGGCTACACCTTC.

This clonotype was counted many times. V is TRBV3-2 and J is TRBJ2-5; the table calls TRBD1, which could not be checked here. TRBV3-2 is listed as a pseudogene. CDR3 length: 15 residues. The CDR3 sequence is CASSQGPRLQETQYF. CDR3 in DNA: TGTGCCAGCAGCCAAGGGCCCCGACTCCAAGAGACCCAGTACTTC.

Many counts were recorded for this clonotype. The chain couples TRBV20-1 to TRBJ2-7; TRBD1 agrees at 10 bases. V lost 3 bases, J lost 3 bases, and 2 bases stayed unmatched. CDR3 length: 13 residues. Germline values: CDR1 DFQATT, CDR2 SNEGSKA (reference sequence). CDR3 sequence (DNA): TGCAGTGCTAGGGGGACAGGGGACTACGAGCAGTACTTC. Encoded protein: CSARGTGDYEQYF.

This clonotype was observed many times. The chain recombines TRBV25-1 with TRBJ2-1; TRBD1 matches 7 bases. The CDR3 runs to 16 residues. The germline V gene has CDR1 MGHDK and CDR2 SYGVNS. Trimming at V came to 3 bases and at J to 5 bases, leaving 10 bases not matched to a gene. CDR3 residues: CASSDRRDSLNNEQFF. CDR3 in DNA: TGTGCCAGCAGTGATCGCCGGGACAGCTTGAACAATGAGCAGTTCTTC.

This clonotype was counted ten times or more. The V call is TRBV20-1, the J call TRBJ1-5; D is perhaps TRBD1 (5 bases). Trimming removed 4 bases from V and 9 bases from J, with 13 bases in between. The CDR3 loop spans 12 amino acids. Germline CDR1 reads DFQATT; CDR2 reads SNEGSKA (reference sequence). The CDR3 sequence is CSANEGARPQHF. The CDR3 nucleotides are TGCAGTGCTAATGAAGGGGCTCGGCCCCAGCATTTT.